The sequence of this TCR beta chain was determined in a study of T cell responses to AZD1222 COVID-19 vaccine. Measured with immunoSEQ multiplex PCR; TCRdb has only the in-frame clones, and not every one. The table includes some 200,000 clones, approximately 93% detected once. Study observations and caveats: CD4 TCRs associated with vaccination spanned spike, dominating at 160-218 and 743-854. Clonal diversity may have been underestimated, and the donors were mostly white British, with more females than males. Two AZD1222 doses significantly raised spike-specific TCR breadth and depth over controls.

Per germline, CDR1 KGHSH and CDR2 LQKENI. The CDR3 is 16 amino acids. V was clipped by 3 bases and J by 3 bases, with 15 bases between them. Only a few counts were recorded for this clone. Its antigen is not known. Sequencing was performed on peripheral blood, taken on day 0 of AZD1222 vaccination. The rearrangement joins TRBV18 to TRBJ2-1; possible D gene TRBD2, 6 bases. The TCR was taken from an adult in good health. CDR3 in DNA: TGTGCCAGCTCACCCCCGTCGGCGGGGAGCTACAATGAGCAGTTCTTC. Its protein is CASSPPSAGSYNEQFF.